This entry lists 12 T cell receptor beta chains sequenced from one sample in a study of spatial heterogeneity in lung cancer. TCRdb used MiXCR to reprocess the 5' RACE reads, holding one entry per CDR3 protein. The sample yields under 100,000 distinct CDR3 sequences, 7% to 9% seen once. Time point described: sample taken at primary tumor resection. Material for sequencing was whole RNA from tumor, nontumor lung or frozen PBMC, left unsorted. The sample consisted of PBMCs, taken at surgery. The receptor set was obtained from a male donor with early-stage non-small cell lung cancer.

This clonotype came up a few times. The rearrangement joins TRBV7-9 to TRBJ2-2, with 7 bases that match TRBD1. Germline assignment: CDR1 SEHNR and CDR2 FQNEAQ (reference sequence). V shed 5 bases, J shed 6 bases, and the junction held 9 bases outside the gene matches. This CDR3 is 15 amino acids long. In DNA, the CDR3 is TGTGCCAGCAGCCTCGACAGGGACGGCGCCGGGGAGCTGTTTTTT. Its protein is CASSLDRDGAGELFF.

This clonotype was recorded at least ten times. V gene TRBV7-3 combines with J gene TRBJ2-3; weak D call: TRBD2 (7 bases). Per the germline V gene, CDR1 is SGHTA and CDR2 is FQGTGA. The CDR3 loop spans 15 amino acids. Between the trimmed V and J ends, which lost 3 bases and 6 bases, there was a span of 16 bases. CDR3 sequence: CASSFTGGPWDTQYF. The CDR3 nucleotides are TGTGCCAGCAGCTTCACCGGGGGGCCGTGGGATACGCAGTATTTT. The variable domain in full, with the rest retrieved from reference TRBV7-3 and TRBJ2-3, is GAGVSQTPSNKVTEKGKYVELRCDPISGHTALYWYRQSLGQGPEFLIYFQGTGAADDSGLPNDRFFAVRPEGSVSTLKIQRTERGDSAVYLCASSFTGGPWDTQYFGPGTRLTVL.

The chain uses TRBV19 and TRBJ1-2; D not resolved. Germline lookup yields CDR1 LNHDA and CDR2 SQIVND (reference sequence). V was shortened by 3 bases and J by 0 bases, with 8 bases between the two germline ends. The CDR3 consists of 14 residues. CDR3 in amino acids: CASSIQTTNYGYTF. The CDR3 DNA is TGTGCCAGTAGTATTCAGACCACTAACTATGGCTACACCTTC.

The rearrangement joins TRBV12-3 or TRBV12-4 to TRBJ1-5; TRBD1 matches at 9 bases. This CDR3 is 15 amino acids long. Trimming cost V 0 bases and J 7 bases; bases outside gene matches: 4. This CDR3 is CASSLAQGARQPQHF. The CDR3 DNA reads as TGTGCCAGCAGTTTAGCACAGGGGGCGAGACAGCCCCAGCATTTT.

This clonotype has a handful of counts. The chain combines TRBV5-1 with TRBJ2-2; 10 bases fit TRBD2. Losses at the gene ends were 3 bases for V and 0 bases for J; bases not matched to a gene: 2. The CDR3 sequence is 16 residues long. CDR1 and CDR2 (germline): SGHRS, YFSETQ. DNA for the CDR3: TGCGCCAGCAGCTCAGGGACTAGCGCGAACACCGGGGAGCTGTTTTTT. Translated, it gives CASSSGTSANTGELFF.

This chain uses TRBV10-3 with TRBJ1-6, with 9 bases lining up with TRBD1. CDR3 size: 16 residues. J was trimmed by 6 bases and V by 5 bases; bases with no gene match: 8. From germline, CDR1 is ENHRY and CDR2 SYGVKD. CDR3 coding DNA: TGTGCCATCAGTAACCGGGACAGGGAGGGTAATTCACCCCTCCACTTT. It encodes CAISNRDREGNSPLHF.

The sample holds a few counts of this clonotype. V gene TRBV6-5 combines with J gene TRBJ2-7; tentative D call: TRBD2 (6 bases). CDR1 is MNHEY, CDR2 SVGAGI, per germline. The CDR3 length is 14 residues. Between the trimmed V and J ends, which lost 6 bases and 5 bases, there was a span of 17 bases. This CDR3 reads CASRGGGGKDEQYF. In nucleotides, the CDR3 is TGTGCCAGCAGAGGCGGTGGAGGGAAGGACGAGCAGTACTTC.

The genes are TRBV4-2 and TRBJ2-1; D is unresolved. The germline V and J ends were trimmed by 4 bases and 3 bases, with 16 bases remaining between them. The CDR3 covers 16 residues. Germline lookup yields CDR1 LGHNA and CDR2 YNFKEQ. As DNA, the CDR3 is TGTGCCAGCAGCCGCAAGATAGGATTGGACTACAATGAGCAGTTCTTC. Amino acid sequence: CASSRKIGLDYNEQFF.

This clonotype has only a few counts. This CDR3 reads CASSLLAGGIQYF. DNA of the CDR3: TGTGCCAGCAGTTTACTAGCGGGAGGCATTCAGTACTTC. This sequence joins TRBV28 and TRBJ2-4; 11 bases map to TRBD2. The CDR3 has 13 amino acids. The V gene's germline CDR1 is MDHEN and CDR2 SYDVKM. The V and J ends lost 2 bases and 9 bases, in that order; junction bases with no gene match: 0. The whole variable domain, filled in from reference TRBV28 and TRBJ2-4, reads DVKVTQSSRYLVKRTGEKVFLECVQDMDHENMFWYRQDPGLGLRLIYFSYDVKMKEKGDIPEGYSVSREKKERFSLILESASTNQTSMYLCASSLLAGGIQYFGAGTRLSVL.

This clonotype was counted between two and nine times. The chain links TRBV6-5 to TRBJ2-7; D is uncertain. The CDR3 totals 13 residues. CDR1 and CDR2 (germline): MNHEY, SVGAGI. V was pared by 6 bases and J by 3 bases, with 12 bases between. CDR3 in amino acids: CASSLTILYEQYF. The CDR3 coding sequence is TGTGCCAGCAGCCTTACAATTCTCTACGAGCAGTACTTC.

This clonotype was counted many times. This sequence joins TRBV4-3 and TRBJ2-1; D might be TRBD2 (6 bases). Germline V gene data show CDR1 as LGHNA and CDR2 as YSLEER. The CDR3 loop spans 16 amino acids. V was trimmed by 4 bases and J by 6 bases, leaving 19 bases between them. CDR3 bases: TGCGCCAGCAGCCCCGCGGGCAGGGTGGGGGGCAATGAGCAGTTCTTC. It encodes CASSPAGRVGGNEQFF.

The CDR3 nucleotides read TGCGCCAGCAGCCAAGATCTAGGCAGGGAGTTGGCTGGAAACACCATATATTTT. Its protein product is CASSQDLGRELAGNTIYF. The chain carries TRBV4-3 and TRBJ1-3, with a possible D match to TRBD1 (5 bases). V gave up 0 bases and J gave up 2 bases, with 17 bases separating them. The CDR3 length is 18 residues. CDR1 LGHNA and CDR2 YSLEER come from the germline V gene.